Sequencing of this T cell receptor (beta chain) was carried out in a study of T cell responses to AZD1222 COVID-19 vaccine. Whole-study results and caveats: After the peak T cell response, and only then, were repertoires sampled. Vaccination with two AZD1222 doses was followed by a rise in Spike-specific TCR breadth and depth. Recipients of AZD1222 seropositive at baseline numbered only 6 or 7.

Only in-frame clones appear in the TCRdb table, and some are missing; sequencing was by immunoSEQ multiplex PCR. The profile shows about 130,000 clones, 75% to 90% of them singletons. In regard to this clone: Its specificity is unknown.

The sample was peripheral blood, taken on day 0 of AZD1222 vaccination. The TCR originated in an adult in good health.

DNA for the CDR3: TGCGCCAGCAGCTCAACAGGGGGCGGCGACGCAACTAATGAAAAACTGTTTTTT. It encodes CASSSTGGGDATNEKLFF. The chain links TRBV5-1 to TRBJ1-4; 9 positions match TRBD1. The germline gives CDR1 SGHRS, CDR2 YFSETQ. The CDR3 is 18 amino acids. V lost 3 bases to trimming and J lost 0 bases; unmatched junction nucleotides: 9.